These 30 T cell receptor beta chains were all obtained from the same sample, sequenced in a study of blood T cells in healthy people across ages. A second PCR of 7 to 11 cycles used a sample-barcoded 5' primer and a J-beta primer mix. From the 5' RACE reads, TCRdb called clonotypes with MiXCR, one entry per CDR3 protein. The table lists 800,000 to 950,000 distinct CDR3 sequences, 25% to 35% of them singletons, with more than 8.5% in the top ten. The same specimen was also included in a second study, on T cells of mothers and their children.

The specimen sequenced was blood. These receptors came from a woman between 35 and 50 years old in good health.

The chain joins TRBV6-2 or TRBV6-3 to TRBJ2-1, with D perhaps assigned TRBD1 or TRBD2 (5 bases each). With the DNA end fitting TRBJ2-7 better, the J assignment may be wrong. The CDR3 has 17 residues. Looked up from germline, CDR1 is MNHEY and CDR2 is SVGEGT. The CDR3 coding sequence is TGTGCCAGCAGTTACCTAGCCGGGCCCCAGGGCTACAATGAGCAGTACTTC. Protein sequence: CASSYLAGPQGYNEQYF.

The chain's CDR3 is CASSLAMRGAGNTEAFF. In DNA, the CDR3 is TGCGCCAGCAGCCTTGCAATGCGAGGAGCGGGGAACACTGAAGCTTTCTTT. The chain employs TRBV4-1 and TRBJ1-1; no clear D. This CDR3 spans 17 amino acids. Germline CDR1 reads MGHRA; CDR2 reads YSYEKL. The ends were cut back, 4 bases at V and 1 base at J, with 19 bases in the middle.

This clonotype was recorded many times. The gene calls are TRBV4-2 and TRBJ2-7; 12 bases align to TRBD2. CDR1 LGHNA and CDR2 YNFKEQ come from the germline V gene. The ends lost 1 base at V and 2 bases at J; junction bases unmatched: 9. This CDR3 is 18 amino acids long. In DNA form, the CDR3 reads TGTGCCAGCAGCCAAGGCCTCAGGGCTAGCGGGGGGGCCTACGAGCAGTACTTC. Translation gives CASSQGLRASGGAYEQYF.

The chain recombines TRBV6-6 with TRBJ2-3; TRBD2 is a possible D gene (5 bases). CDR1 MNHNY and CDR2 SVGAGI come from the germline V gene (reference sequence). V gave up 6 bases and J gave up 0 bases, with 16 bases separating them. The CDR3 spans 16 residues. In nucleotides, the CDR3 is TGTGCCAGCAGCGACCGACTATCGCCTAGCACAGATACGCAGTATTTT. It yields the protein CASSDRLSPSTDTQYF.

This clonotype was seen a few times. The junction and the germline gene differ at one end; a read error may be behind it. CDR3 sequence: CASNQVGAKNIQYF. CDR3 DNA: TGTGCCAGTAATCAGGTTGGAGCCAAGAACATTCAGTACTTC. The V call is TRBV19, the J call TRBJ2-4, with no clear D. Germline V gene sequence: CDR1 LNHDA, CDR2 SQIVND (reference sequence). CDR3 size: 14 residues.

The table lists this clonotype with many counts. The chain has TRBV9 and TRBJ2-7; D is perhaps TRBD1 or TRBD2 (5 bases each). V was trimmed by 4 bases and J by 2 bases, leaving 13 bases between them. Germline-derived CDR1 and CDR2 are SGDLS and YYNGEE. This CDR3 region has 14 residues. This CDR3 is CASSRRDGPYEQYF. CDR3 coding DNA: TGTGCCAGCAGCAGACGGGACGGACCCTACGAGCAGTACTTC.

The chain joins TRBV20-1 to TRBJ2-4, with a possible D match to TRBD1 (6 bases). The DNA end lines up better with TRBJ2-7; the J call may be wrong. Germline assignment: CDR1 DFQATT and CDR2 SNEGSKA (reference sequence). The CDR3 runs to 13 residues. The CDR3 DNA reads TGCAGTGCTAGTCGGCAGGGGTTGCACGAGCAGTACTTC. Its protein product is CSASRQGLHEQYF.

This clonotype has ten or more counts. The CDR3 loop is CASSLTGAAYEQYF. The CDR3 coding sequence is TGTGCCAGCAGCTTGACTGGGGCGGCCTACGAGCAGTACTTC. J is TRBJ2-7 and V is TRBV5-6; D possibly corresponds to TRBD1 (5 bases). The germline CDR1 and CDR2 sequences are SGHDT and YYEEEE. The germline V and J ends were trimmed by 1 base and 2 bases, with 10 bases remaining between them. There are 14 residues in the CDR3.

This sequence joins TRBV7-2 and TRBJ1-4; 7 nucleotides agree with TRBD1. V shed 1 base, J shed 7 bases, and the junction held 12 bases outside the gene matches. Germline loops: CDR1 SGHTA, CDR2 FQGNSA. The CDR3 length is 17 residues. Here the CDR3 DNA reads TGTGCCAGCAGCTTAGGGGGCACAGGGGTGGAAGGTGAAAAACTGTTTTTT. It codes for CASSLGGTGVEGEKLFF.

The chain links TRBV4-3 to TRBJ2-4, with 10 bases aligning to TRBD1. Germline assignment: CDR1 LGHNA and CDR2 YSLEER. The V and J ends lost 3 bases and 0 bases, in that order; junction bases with no gene match: 11. This CDR3 spans 19 amino acids. The CDR3 DNA is TGCGCCAGCAGCCACGATCGACAGGGGGCAACAGAAGCCAAAAACATTCAGTACTTC. Encoded protein: CASSHDRQGATEAKNIQYF.

This chain connects TRBV7-9 to TRBJ1-4, with unresolved D. Trimming took 5 bases from V and 8 from J, leaving 15 bases between them. The length of the CDR3 is 14 residues. CDR1 and CDR2 (germline): SEHNR, FQNEAQ (reference sequence). The CDR3 DNA follows: TGTGCCAGCAGCCCCGGAACGAGTAAGGAAAAACTGTTTTTT. Translating gives CASSPGTSKEKLFF.

CDR3 nucleotide sequence: TGCGCCAGCAGCTTGGTGGCAGGCTCCTATAATTCACCCCTCCACTTT. Translation: CASSLVAGSYNSPLHF. The rearrangement uses TRBV5-1 and TRBJ1-6; unclear D gene. Between the trimmed V and J ends, which lost 0 bases and 0 bases, there was a span of 7 bases. Germline values: CDR1 SGHRS, CDR2 YFSETQ. The CDR3 is 16 amino acids.

This clonotype was counted at least ten times. The chain links TRBV5-1 to TRBJ2-7, with TRBD1 identical over 10 bases. Germline assignment: CDR1 SGHRS and CDR2 YFSETQ. The CDR3 runs 14 residues. V lost 4 bases to trimming and J lost 3 bases; unmatched junction nucleotides: 4. CDR3 sequence (DNA): TGCGCCAGCAGCGAGGGACAGGGGATCTACGAGCAGTACTTC. Translating it yields CASSEGQGIYEQYF.

This clonotype has just a few counts. The rearrangement links TRBV27 to TRBJ1-5, with 10 bases aligning to TRBD1. Germline CDR1 and CDR2: MNHEY and SMNVEV (reference sequence). There are 17 residues in the CDR3. Trimming cost V 6 bases and J 3 bases; bases outside gene matches: 11. CDR3 sequence: CASSQRDRGGFNQPQHF. The CDR3 DNA is TGTGCCAGCAGCCAGCGGGACAGGGGAGGATTCAATCAGCCCCAGCATTTT.

This rearrangement joins TRBV7-2 to TRBJ1-4; D call uncertain. Germline V gives CDR1 SGHTA, CDR2 FQGNSA. V was clipped by 0 bases and J by 4 bases, with 12 bases between them. The CDR3 covers 16 residues. CDR3 sequence: CASSLALGGINEKLFF. The CDR3 region has the DNA TGTGCCAGCAGCTTAGCCTTGGGAGGGATTAATGAAAAACTGTTTTTT.

This rearrangement joins TRBV4-3 to TRBJ2-4, with D possibly being TRBD2 (7 bases). Matching the DNA end better, TRBJ2-7 makes the J call doubtful. Germline lookup yields CDR1 LGHNA and CDR2 YSLEER. The CDR3 has 15 amino acids. CDR3 in amino acids: CASSSGVGGQDEQYF. The CDR3 coding sequence is TGCGCCAGCAGCTCGGGGGTCGGGGGGCAGGACGAGCAGTACTTC.

This clonotype has ten or more counts. The J gene is TRBJ2-7, the V gene TRBV11-2; no clear D. The CDR3 contains 13 residues. The germline V gene has CDR1 SGHAT and CDR2 FQNNGV. Deletions cut 5 bases from V and 1 base from J, with 9 bases between. Written as DNA, the CDR3 is TGTGCCAGCAGCGTAGCAGAGTCCTACGAGCAGTACTTC. This codes for CASSVAESYEQYF.

This chain uses TRBV12-3 or TRBV12-4 with TRBJ2-5, with D unresolved. The V end was cut by 5 bases, the J end by 5 bases, with 6 bases between. There are 11 residues in the CDR3. The CDR3 DNA is TGTGCCAGCAGTCACAAGGAGACCCAGTACTTC. Amino acids: CASSHKETQYF.

Regarding this clonotype: A much larger clone lies a single base off, so this may be a read error. This rearrangement joins TRBV20-1 to TRBJ1-2; D unresolved. Germline V gene data show CDR1 as DFQATT and CDR2 as SNEGSKA (reference sequence). The CDR3 has 13 amino acids. Written as DNA, the CDR3 is TGCAGTGCTAGAGTATGGGAGAGCTATGGCTGCACCTTC. Amino acids: CSARVWESYGCTF.

This clonotype has only one observation. The chain has TRBV25-1 and TRBJ2-2; unclear D gene. The length of the CDR3 is 14 residues. V lost 0 bases and J 4 bases, leaving 6 bases between the germline ends. The germline V gene encodes CDR1 MGHDK and CDR2 SYGVNS. CDR3: CASSEYGGTGELFF. CDR3 coding DNA: TGTGCCAGCAGTGAATACGGCGGCACCGGGGAGCTGTTTTTT. Full variable domain (remainder filled in from reference TRBV25-1 and TRBJ2-2): EADIYQTPRYLVIGTGKKITLECSQTMGHDKMYWYQQDPGMELHLIHYSYGVNSTEKGDLSSESTVSRIRTEHFPLTLESARPSHTSQYLCASSEYGGTGELFFGEGSRLTVL.

This sequence joins TRBV7-2 and TRBJ1-2; no reliable D call. The V end lost 5 bases, the J end lost 4 bases, and 17 bases lay between the germline ends. Germline CDR1 and CDR2: SGHTA and FQGNSA. CDR3 length: 15 residues. The CDR3 sequence is CASSPGVRVAYGYTF. Here the CDR3 DNA reads TGTGCCAGCAGCCCCGGGGTGCGGGTCGCCTATGGCTACACCTTC.

This clonotype was seen just once. The genes are TRBV6-2 or TRBV6-3 and TRBJ1-6; weak D call: TRBD1 (6 bases). Germline CDR1 is MNHEY and CDR2 is SVGEGT. The length of the CDR3 is 15 residues. Between the trimmed V and J ends, which lost 6 bases and 9 bases, there was a span of 18 bases. CDR3 sequence: CASRTRQAEGSPLHF. In DNA, the CDR3 is TGTGCCAGCAGAACCCGACAGGCAGAGGGTTCACCCCTCCACTTT.

This clonotype was recorded many times. The CDR3 here is CASSPQGAYNYGYTF. In DNA form, the CDR3 reads TGCGCCAGCAGCCCGCAGGGGGCTTATAACTATGGCTACACCTTC. This chain connects TRBV5-1 to TRBJ1-2, with TRBD1 matching 8 bases. CDR3 length: 15 residues. V lost 4 bases to trimming and J lost 1 base; unmatched junction nucleotides: 6. The V gene's germline CDR1 is SGHRS and CDR2 YFSETQ.

J is TRBJ1-1 and V is TRBV19; D is possibly TRBD1 (5 bases). Trimming removed 9 bases at V and 5 bases at J, with 16 bases between. The CDR3 runs 13 residues. Germline loops: CDR1 LNHDA, CDR2 SQIVND (reference sequence). In nucleotides, the CDR3 is TGTGCCAGCGCCCTGGGGGTCGGGACTGAAGCTTTCTTT. The encoded protein is CASALGVGTEAFF.

This clonotype was counted many times. The rearrangement links TRBV7-2 to TRBJ2-7; D unclear. V lost 5 bases, J lost 3 bases, and 11 bases lay in between. The germline V gene has CDR1 SGHTA and CDR2 FQGNSA. This CDR3 contains 13 residues. The CDR3 DNA reads as TGTGCCAGCAGCCTCCGGATAAACTACGAGCAGTACTTC. It yields the protein CASSLRINYEQYF. The variable domain in full, with the rest retrieved from reference TRBV7-2 and TRBJ2-7, is GAGVSQSPSNKVTEKGKDVELRCDPISGHTALYWYRQSLGQGLEFLIYFQGNSAPDKSGLPSDRFSAERTGGSVSTLTIQRTQQEDSAVYLCASSLRINYEQYFGPGTRLTVT.

This clonotype was detected many times. The rearrangement uses TRBV5-1 and TRBJ2-7; no reliable D call. The CDR3 consists of 13 residues. The germline gives CDR1 SGHRS, CDR2 YFSETQ. The germline V and J ends were trimmed by 1 base and 2 bases, with 7 bases remaining between them. The chain's CDR3 is CASSLISTYEQYF. The CDR3, as DNA: TGCGCCAGCAGCTTGATCTCGACCTACGAGCAGTACTTC.

The sample holds many counts of this clonotype. The chain employs TRBV6-1 and TRBJ2-7, with D perhaps matching TRBD1 (6 bases). Trimming removed 7 bases at V and 5 bases at J, with 21 bases between. Germline V gene sequence: CDR1 MNHNS, CDR2 SASEGT. This CDR3 contains 15 residues. CDR3 amino acids: CASKSPGTPVNEQYF. DNA of the CDR3: TGTGCCAGCAAAAGCCCCGGGACACCCGTAAACGAGCAGTACTTC.

Comments on this clonotype: This may be a read error: a much more frequent sequence differs by one nucleotide. This rearrangement joins TRBV6-6 to TRBJ2-4; D uncertain. The assigned J gene may be wrong: the sequence end matches TRBJ2-7 better. Germline lookup yields CDR1 MNHNY and CDR2 SVGAGI (reference sequence). The CDR3 extends over 13 amino acids. CDR3 sequence reads: CASSYGVTYEQYF. In nucleotides, the CDR3 is TGTGCCAGCAGTTACGGGGTCACCTACGAGCAGTACTTC.

A few counts support this clonotype. The chain has TRBV5-1 and TRBJ2-1; D assignment may be TRBD1 or TRBD2 (6 bases each). CDR3 length: 15 amino acids. The V gene's germline CDR1 is SGHRS and CDR2 YFSETQ. V was shortened by 3 bases and J by 4 bases, with 14 bases between the two germline ends. CDR3 nucleotides: TGCGCCAGCAGCTCCGGGGGCCAAATTTACAATGAGCAGTTCTTC. It is translated as CASSSGGQIYNEQFF. Full variable domain (outside the CDR3, taken from reference TRBV5-1 and TRBJ2-1): KAGVTQTPRYLIKTRGQQVTLSCSPISGHRSVSWYQQTPGQGLQFLFEYFSETQRNKGNFPGRFSGRQFSNSRSEMNVSTLELGDSALYLCASSSGGQIYNEQFFGPGTRLTVL.

This clonotype was observed a handful of times. The chain combines TRBV29-1 with TRBJ1-2; a weak D match, TRBD1 (6 bases). Germline CDR1 reads SQVTM; CDR2 reads ANQGSEA. This CDR3 has 14 residues. Trimming took off 6 bases at V and 0 bases at J, with 14 bases between the two ends. CDR3 residues: CSVLDRTANYGYTF. CDR3 in DNA: TGCAGCGTCCTCGACAGGACTGCTAACTATGGCTACACCTTC.